This paragraph reports one T cell receptor (beta chain). Its antigen is unknown. Clones were read by immunoSEQ multiplex PCR, and TCRdb kept only the in-frame ones, dropping some. The data contain about 250,000 clones, under 80% of them seen just once; the ten biggest clones take up over 15%. The data derive from a study of cytotoxic CD8 clonotypes in ibrutinib-treated CLL. Study-wide results and caveats: Sustained-remission patients were sampled at one set of times and progressing patients at different ones. Clonality measured at baseline exceeded age-matched healthy donors, tracking circulating CD8+ T-cell counts.

The CDR3 is made up of 15 amino acids. V was clipped by 3 bases and J by 7 bases, with 16 bases between them. The germline gives CDR1 MDHEN, CDR2 SYDVKM. The source is a human donor with chronic lymphocytic leukemia. This chain links TRBV28 with TRBJ2-1; unclear D gene. The material was PBMCs, obtained after 24 months of ibrutinib treatment. The CDR3 region has the DNA TGTGCCAGCAGTTTGGGTATTTTAGTAGGGAATGAGCAGTTCTTC. Its protein product is CASSLGILVGNEQFF. The entire variable domain, with the rest obtained from reference TRBV28 and TRBJ2-1, is as follows: DVKVTQSSRYLVKRTGEKVFLECVQDMDHENMFWYRQDPGLGLRLIYFSYDVKMKEKGDIPEGYSVSREKKERFSLILESASTNQTSMYLCASSLGILVGNEQFFGPGTRLTVL.